This T cell receptor beta chain was obtained from a study of CD8 T cells in Susac syndrome. With random hexamers, 0.5 to 1 ug RNA was reverse transcribed. TCRdb used MiXCR to reprocess the immunoSEQ multiplex PCR reads, holding one entry per CDR3 protein. The sample has 160,000 or so distinct CDR3 sequences; approximately 96% are singletons. This clonotype has only a few counts. The CDR3 length is 13 residues. V shed 4 bases and J shed 2 bases, with 8 bases lying between them. Per germline, CDR1 MNHEY and CDR2 SMNVEV (reference sequence). This clonotype was sampled from a human donor with multiple sclerosis. The rearrangement joins TRBV27 to TRBJ1-1; D gene uncertain. Sequencing was performed on CD8+ T cells from PBMCs. CDR3 in amino acids: CASSSHRNTEAFF. Written as DNA, the CDR3 is TGTGCCAGCAGTTCACATAGAAACACTGAAGCTTTCTTT.